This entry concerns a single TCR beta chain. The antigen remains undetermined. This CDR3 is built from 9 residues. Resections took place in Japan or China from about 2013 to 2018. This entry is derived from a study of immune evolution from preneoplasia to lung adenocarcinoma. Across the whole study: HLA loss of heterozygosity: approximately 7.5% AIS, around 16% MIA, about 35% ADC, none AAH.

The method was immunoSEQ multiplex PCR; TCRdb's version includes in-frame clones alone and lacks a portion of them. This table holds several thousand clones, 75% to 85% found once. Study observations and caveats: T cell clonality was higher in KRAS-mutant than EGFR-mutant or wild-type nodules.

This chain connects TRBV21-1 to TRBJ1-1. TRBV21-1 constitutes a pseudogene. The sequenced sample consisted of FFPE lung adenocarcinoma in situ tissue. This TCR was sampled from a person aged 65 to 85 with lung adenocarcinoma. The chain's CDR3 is CASSGEAFF. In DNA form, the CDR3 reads TGTGCCAGCTCGGGGGAAGCTTTCTTT.